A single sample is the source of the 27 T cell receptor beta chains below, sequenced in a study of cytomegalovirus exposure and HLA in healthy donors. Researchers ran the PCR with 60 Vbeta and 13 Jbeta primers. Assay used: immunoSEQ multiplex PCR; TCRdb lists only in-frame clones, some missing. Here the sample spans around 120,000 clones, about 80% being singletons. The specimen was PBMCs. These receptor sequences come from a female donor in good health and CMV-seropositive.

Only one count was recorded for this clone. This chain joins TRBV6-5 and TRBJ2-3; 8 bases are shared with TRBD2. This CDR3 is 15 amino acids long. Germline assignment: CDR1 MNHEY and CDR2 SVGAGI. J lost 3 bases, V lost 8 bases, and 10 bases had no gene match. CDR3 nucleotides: TGTGCCAGCTCCCCGCCGGGACTAGGGACAGATACGCAGTATTTT. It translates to CASSPPGLGTDTQYF.

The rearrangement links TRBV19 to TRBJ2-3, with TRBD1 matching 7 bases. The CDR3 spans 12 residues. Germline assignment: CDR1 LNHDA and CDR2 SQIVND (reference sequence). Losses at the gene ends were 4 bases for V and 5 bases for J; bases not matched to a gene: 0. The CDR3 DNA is TGTGCCAGTAGTAACAGGGGAGATACGCAGTATTTT. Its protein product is CASSNRGDTQYF.

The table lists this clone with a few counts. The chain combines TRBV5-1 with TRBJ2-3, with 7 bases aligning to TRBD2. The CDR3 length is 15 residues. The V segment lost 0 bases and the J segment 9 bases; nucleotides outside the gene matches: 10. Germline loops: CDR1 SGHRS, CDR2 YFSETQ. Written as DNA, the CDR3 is TGCGCCAGCAGCTTGGAAGGTAGCGGGTGGCGAACGCAGTATTTT. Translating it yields CASSLEGSGWRTQYF.

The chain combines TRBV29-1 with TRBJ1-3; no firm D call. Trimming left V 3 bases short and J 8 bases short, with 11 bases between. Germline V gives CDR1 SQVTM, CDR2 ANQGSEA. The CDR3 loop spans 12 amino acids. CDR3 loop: CSVEEGGHTIYF. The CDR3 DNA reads TGCAGCGTTGAGGAGGGAGGACACACCATATATTTT.

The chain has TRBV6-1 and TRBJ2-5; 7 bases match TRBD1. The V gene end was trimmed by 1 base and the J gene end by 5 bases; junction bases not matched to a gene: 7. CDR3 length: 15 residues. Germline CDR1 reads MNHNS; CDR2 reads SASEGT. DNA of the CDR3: TGTGCCAGCAGTGAAGAGAGGGGGCTAGGCGAGACCCAGTACTTC. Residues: CASSEERGLGETQYF.

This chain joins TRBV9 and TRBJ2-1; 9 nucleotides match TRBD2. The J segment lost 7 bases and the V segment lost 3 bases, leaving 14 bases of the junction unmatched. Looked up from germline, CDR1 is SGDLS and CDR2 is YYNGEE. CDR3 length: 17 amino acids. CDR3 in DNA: TGTGCCAGCAGCGCTTCCCCAGGTACTAGCGGGTATAATGAGCAGTTCTTC. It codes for CASSASPGTSGYNEQFF.

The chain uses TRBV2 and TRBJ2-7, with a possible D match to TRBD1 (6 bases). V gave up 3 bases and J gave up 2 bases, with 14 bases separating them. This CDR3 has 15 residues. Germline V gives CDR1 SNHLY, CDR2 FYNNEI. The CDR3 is CASSDPTGTTYEQYF. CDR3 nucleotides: TGTGCCAGCAGTGATCCGACAGGAACGACCTACGAGCAGTACTTC.

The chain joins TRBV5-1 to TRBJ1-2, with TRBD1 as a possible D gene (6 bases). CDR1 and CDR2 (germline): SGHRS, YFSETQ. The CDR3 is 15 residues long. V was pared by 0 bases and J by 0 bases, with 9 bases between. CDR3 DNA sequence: TGCGCCAGCAGCTTGGCGGGGGGGCCTAACTATGGCTACACCTTC. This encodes CASSLAGGPNYGYTF.

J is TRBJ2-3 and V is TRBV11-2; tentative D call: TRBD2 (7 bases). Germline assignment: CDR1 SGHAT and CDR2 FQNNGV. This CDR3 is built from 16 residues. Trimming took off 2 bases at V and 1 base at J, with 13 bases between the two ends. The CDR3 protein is CASSLRRGRGTDTQYF. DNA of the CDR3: TGTGCCAGCAGCTTAAGGCGGGGGCGGGGCACAGATACGCAGTATTTT. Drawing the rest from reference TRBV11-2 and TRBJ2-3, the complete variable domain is EAGVAQSPRYKIIEKRQSVAFWCNPISGHATLYWYQQILGQGPKLLIQFQNNGVVDDSQLPKDRFSAERLKGVDSTLKIQPAKLEDSAVYLCASSLRRGRGTDTQYFGPGTRLTVL.

The CDR3 DNA is TGTGCCTGGAATAGCGGAGAGACCCAGTACTTC. Translated: CAWNSGETQYF. This chain links TRBV30 with TRBJ2-5; tentatively, D is TRBD2 (6 bases). Germline V gene data show CDR1 as GTSNPN and CDR2 as SVGIG (reference sequence). V shed 4 bases and J shed 4 bases, with 7 bases lying between them. The CDR3 sequence is 11 residues long.

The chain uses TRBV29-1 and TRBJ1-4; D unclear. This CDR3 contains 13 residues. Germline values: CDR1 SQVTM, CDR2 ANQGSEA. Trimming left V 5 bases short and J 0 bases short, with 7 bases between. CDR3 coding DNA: TGCAGCGTTCCCGTCCCAACTAATGAAAAACTGTTTTTT. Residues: CSVPVPTNEKLFF.

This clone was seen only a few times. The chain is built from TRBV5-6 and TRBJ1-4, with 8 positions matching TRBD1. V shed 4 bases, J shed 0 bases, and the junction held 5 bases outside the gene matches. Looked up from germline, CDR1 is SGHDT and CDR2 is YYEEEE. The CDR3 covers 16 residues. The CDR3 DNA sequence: TGTGCCAGCAGCCTCAGGGGGCATTCAACTAATGAAAAACTGTTTTTT. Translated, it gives CASSLRGHSTNEKLFF.

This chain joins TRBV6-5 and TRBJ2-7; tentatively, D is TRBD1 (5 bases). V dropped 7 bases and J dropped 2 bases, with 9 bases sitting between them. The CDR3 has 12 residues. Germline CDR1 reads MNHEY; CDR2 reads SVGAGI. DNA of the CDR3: TGTGCCAGCATCGGCAGGGCCTACGAGCAGTACTTC. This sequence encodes CASIGRAYEQYF.

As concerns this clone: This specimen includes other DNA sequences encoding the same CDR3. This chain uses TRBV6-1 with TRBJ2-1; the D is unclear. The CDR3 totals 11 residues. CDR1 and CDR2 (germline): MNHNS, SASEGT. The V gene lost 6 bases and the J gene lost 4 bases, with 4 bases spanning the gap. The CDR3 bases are TGTGCCAGCAGCTTGTACAATGAGCAGTTCTTC. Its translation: CASSLYNEQFF.

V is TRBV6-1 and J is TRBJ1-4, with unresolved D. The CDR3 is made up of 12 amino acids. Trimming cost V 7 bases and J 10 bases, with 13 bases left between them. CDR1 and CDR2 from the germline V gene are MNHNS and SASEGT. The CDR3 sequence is CASTEVSAKLFF. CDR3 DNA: TGTGCCAGCACCGAGGTGTCAGCAAAACTGTTTTTT.

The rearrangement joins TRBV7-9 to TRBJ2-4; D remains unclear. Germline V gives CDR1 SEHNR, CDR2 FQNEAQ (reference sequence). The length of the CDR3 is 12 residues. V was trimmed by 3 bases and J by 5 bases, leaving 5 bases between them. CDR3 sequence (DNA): TGTGCCAGCAGCTTGACTGAAAACATTCAGTACTTC. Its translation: CASSLTENIQYF.

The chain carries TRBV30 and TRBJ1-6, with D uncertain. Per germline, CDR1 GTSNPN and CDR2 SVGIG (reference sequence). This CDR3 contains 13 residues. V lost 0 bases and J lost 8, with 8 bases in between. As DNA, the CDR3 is TGTGCCTGGAGTGTGAGCCAGGATTCACCCCTCCACTTT. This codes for CAWSVSQDSPLHF.

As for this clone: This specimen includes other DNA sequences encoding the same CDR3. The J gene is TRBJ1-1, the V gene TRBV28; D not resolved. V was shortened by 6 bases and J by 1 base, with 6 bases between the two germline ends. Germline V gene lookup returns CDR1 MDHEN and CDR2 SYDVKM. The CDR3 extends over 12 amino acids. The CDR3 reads CASSFRNTEAFF. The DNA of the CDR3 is TGTGCCAGCAGCTTCCGGAACACTGAAGCTTTCTTT.

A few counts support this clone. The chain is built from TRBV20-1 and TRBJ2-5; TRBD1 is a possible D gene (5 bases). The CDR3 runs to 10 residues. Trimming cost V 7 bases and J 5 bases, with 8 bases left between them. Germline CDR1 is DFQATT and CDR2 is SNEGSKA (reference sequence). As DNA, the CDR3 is TGCAGTGGACAGAGGGAGACCCAGTACTTC. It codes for CSGQRETQYF.

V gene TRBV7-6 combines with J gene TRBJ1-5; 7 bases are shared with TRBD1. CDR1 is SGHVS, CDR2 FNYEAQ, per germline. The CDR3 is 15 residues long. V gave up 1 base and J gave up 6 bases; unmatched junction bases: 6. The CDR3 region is CASSLGGQGGQPQHF. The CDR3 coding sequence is TGTGCCAGCAGCTTAGGGGGTCAGGGGGGTCAGCCCCAGCATTTT.

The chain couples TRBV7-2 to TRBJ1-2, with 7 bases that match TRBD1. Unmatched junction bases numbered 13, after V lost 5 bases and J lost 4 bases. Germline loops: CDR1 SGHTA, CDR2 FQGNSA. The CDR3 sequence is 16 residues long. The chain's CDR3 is CASSLTRGGPGYGYTF. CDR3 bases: TGTGCCAGCAGCCTAACCCGAGGGGGCCCCGGCTATGGCTACACCTTC.

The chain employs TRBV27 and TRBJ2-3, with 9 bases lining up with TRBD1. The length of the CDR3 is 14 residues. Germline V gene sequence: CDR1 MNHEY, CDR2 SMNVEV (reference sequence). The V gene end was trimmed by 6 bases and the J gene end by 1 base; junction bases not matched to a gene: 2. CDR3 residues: CASRWTGGTDTQYF. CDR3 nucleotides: TGTGCCAGCAGGTGGACAGGGGGCACAGATACGCAGTATTTT.

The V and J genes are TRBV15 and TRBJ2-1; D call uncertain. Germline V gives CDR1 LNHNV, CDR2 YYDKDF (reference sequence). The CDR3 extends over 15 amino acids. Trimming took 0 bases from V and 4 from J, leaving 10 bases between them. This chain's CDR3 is CATSREIHTYNEQFF. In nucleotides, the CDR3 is TGTGCCACCAGCAGAGAGATACACACGTACAATGAGCAGTTCTTC.

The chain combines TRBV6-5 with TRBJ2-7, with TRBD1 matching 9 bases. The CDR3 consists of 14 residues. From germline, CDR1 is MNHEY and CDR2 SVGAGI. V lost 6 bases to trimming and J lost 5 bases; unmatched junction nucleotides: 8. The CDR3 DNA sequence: TGTGCCAGCAGACCTTGGACAGGGGCCCACGAGCAGTACTTC. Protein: CASRPWTGAHEQYF.

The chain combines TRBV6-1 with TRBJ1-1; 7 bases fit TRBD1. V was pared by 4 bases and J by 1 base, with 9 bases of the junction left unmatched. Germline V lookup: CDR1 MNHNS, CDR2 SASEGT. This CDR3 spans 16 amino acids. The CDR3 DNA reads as TGTGCCAGCAGTGGTTTCGAGACAGGGAGGAACACTGAAGCTTTCTTT. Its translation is CASSGFETGRNTEAFF.

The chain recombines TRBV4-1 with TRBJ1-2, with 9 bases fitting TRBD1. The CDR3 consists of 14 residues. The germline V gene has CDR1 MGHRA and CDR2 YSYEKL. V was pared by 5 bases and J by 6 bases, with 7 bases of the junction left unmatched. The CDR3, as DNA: TGCGCCAGCAGCATTCACAGGGGGCAAGATGGCTACACCTTC. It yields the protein CASSIHRGQDGYTF.

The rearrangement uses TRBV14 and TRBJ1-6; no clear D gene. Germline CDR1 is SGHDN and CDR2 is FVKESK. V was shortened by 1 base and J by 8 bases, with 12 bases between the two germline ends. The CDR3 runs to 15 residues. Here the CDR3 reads CASSQVGSLHSPLHF. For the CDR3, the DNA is TGTGCCAGCAGCCAAGTAGGGAGTTTACATTCACCCCTCCACTTT.